The 9 T cell receptor beta chains given below trace back to one sample, sequenced in a study of T-cell reconstitution after alpha-beta-depleted transplantation in children. The TCRbeta library incorporated unique molecular identifiers. Using its own MiXCR run on the PCR reads, TCRdb lists one record per CDR3 protein. The sample has roughly 490,000 distinct CDR3 sequences; about an eighth are singletons. The sequencing used PBMCs, mostly from graft donor cells, collected 180 days after TCRalphabeta/CD19-depleted stem cell transplant. The receptors shown here come from a female patient between 2 and 15 years old who had a stem cell transplant for aplastic anemia, so the T cells may come from the graft donor.

The DNA for the CDR3 is TGTGCTTCGCAGGGGGCAGGGGGCGGCCTAACGAGCTCCTACGAGCAGTACTTC. Amino acid sequence: CASQGAGGGLTSSYEQYF. The genes are TRBV6-4 and TRBJ2-7; 8 bases align to TRBD1. Germline-derived CDR1 and CDR2 are MRHNA and SNTAGT. CDR3 length: 18 amino acids.

CDR3 region: CATSRDYSGKRGYEQYF. CDR3 coding DNA: TGTGCCACCAGCAGAGATTACAGCGGGAAACGAGGATACGAGCAGTACTTC. The chain recombines TRBV15 with TRBJ2-7; 7 positions agree with TRBD2. J gave up 4 bases and V 0 bases, and 12 bases lay outside the gene matches. Germline CDR1 LNHNV, CDR2 YYDKDF (reference sequence). This CDR3 comprises 17 residues.

A few counts support this clonotype. The chain combines TRBV19 with TRBJ1-5, with a weak D call TRBD1 (6 bases). The germline V gene encodes CDR1 LNHDA and CDR2 SQIVND (reference sequence). V shed 5 bases and J shed 3 bases, with 17 bases lying between them. The CDR3 is 16 residues long. The CDR3, as DNA: TGTGCCAGTAGTGCGAACCGACAGGTATACAATCAGCCCCAGCATTTT. Encoded protein: CASSANRQVYNQPQHF.

The table lists this clonotype with many counts. V gene TRBV29-1 combines with J gene TRBJ2-7, with D uncertain. V lost 4 bases and J lost 2, with 12 bases in between. Germline values: CDR1 SQVTM, CDR2 ANQGSEA. CDR3 length: 13 residues. CDR3 sequence reads: CSVVVWDTYEQYF. CDR3 nucleotides: TGCAGCGTTGTAGTTTGGGATACCTACGAGCAGTACTTC.

The sample holds many counts of this clonotype. DNA of the CDR3: TGCGCCAGCAGCCCGGGGGACTTGGCTTACGAGCAGTACTTC. As protein: CASSPGDLAYEQYF. This chain uses TRBV5-1 with TRBJ2-7; D possibly corresponds to TRBD2 (6 bases). Per germline, CDR1 SGHRS and CDR2 YFSETQ. The V end lost 4 bases, the J end lost 4 bases, and 15 bases lay between the germline ends. This CDR3 is 14 amino acids long.

This clonotype turned up a few times. This chain connects TRBV27 to TRBJ1-5; D may be TRBD1 (6 bases). Per germline, CDR1 MNHEY and CDR2 SMNVEV (reference sequence). V was cut by 6 bases and J by 1 base, with 19 bases left in between. The CDR3 length is 17 residues. The CDR3 loop is CASRQTGPGLSNQPQHF. Here the CDR3 DNA reads TGTGCCAGCAGGCAGACAGGTCCGGGTTTAAGCAATCAGCCCCAGCATTTT.

Details on this clonotype: Compared with germline, one end of the junction differs, possibly owing to a read error. The chain uses TRBV12-3 or TRBV12-4 and TRBJ1-2; TRBD1 is a possible D gene (6 bases). This CDR3 has 12 residues. The CDR3 sequence: CASSGQLYSYTF. The CDR3 DNA follows: TGTGCCAGCAGTGGACAGCTCTATAGCTACACCTTC.

This clonotype occurred a few times. This chain uses TRBV23-1 with TRBJ2-2; no reliable D call. TRBV23-1 is assigned to the ORF class and has an uncertain function. CDR3 length: 15 amino acids. Trimming stripped 0 bases from V and 3 bases from J, with 8 bases between. This CDR3 reads CASSQSRPHTGELFF. DNA of the CDR3: TGCGCCAGCAGTCAATCGCGGCCACACACCGGGGAGCTGTTTTTT.

This clonotype was seen once. The chain links TRBV12-3 or TRBV12-4 to TRBJ1-5; no definite D call. The CDR3 loop spans 16 amino acids. The V and J ends lost 4 bases and 2 bases respectively, with 15 bases between them. The CDR3 DNA reads TGTGCCAGCAGTTCCCTCGACGGATATGGCAATCAGCCCCAGCATTTT. Translating it yields CASSSLDGYGNQPQHF.